These 26 T cell receptor beta chains came from one sample sequenced in a study of cytomegalovirus exposure and HLA in healthy donors. The PCR was carried out with 60 Vbeta primers and 13 Jbeta primers. Sequencing was performed with immunoSEQ multiplex PCR; in TCRdb, only in-frame clones are kept and a portion is missing. The sample carries 100,000 to 150,000 clones, roughly four fifths recorded once. The sample was PBMCs. The receptor set was obtained from a boy younger than 18 in good health and CMV-seronegative.

Remarks on this clone: This sample includes further DNA sequences coding for the same CDR3. V is TRBV7-8 and J is TRBJ2-3; D gene ambiguous. Germline V gives CDR1 SGHVS, CDR2 FQNEAQ. The length of the CDR3 is 17 residues. Trimming shortened V by 5 bases and J by 0 bases, and 18 bases separated the two germline ends. The CDR3 nucleotides are TGTGCCAGCAGCCCTGGGTTGGATAGGAGCAGCACAGATACGCAGTATTTT. This sequence encodes CASSPGLDRSSTDTQYF. Variable domain in full (rest from reference TRBV7-8 and TRBJ2-3): GAGVSQSPRYKVAKRGQDVALRCDPISGHVSLFWYQQALGQGPEFLTYFQNEAQLDKSGLPSDRFFAERPEGSVSTLKIQRTQQEDSAVYLCASSPGLDRSSTDTQYFGPGTRLTVL.

The count of this clone is one. The chain uses TRBV30 and TRBJ1-4, with 8 bases matching TRBD1. This CDR3 has 14 residues. Germline values: CDR1 GTSNPN, CDR2 SVGIG (reference sequence). J lost 8 bases, V lost 4 bases, and 9 bases had no gene match. CDR3 sequence reads: CAWTPDRVREKLFF. The CDR3 nucleotides read TGTGCCTGGACCCCGGACAGGGTACGGGAAAAACTGTTTTTT.

The chain's CDR3 is CASSPQAGTYNEQFF. CDR3 bases: TGTGCCAGCAGCCCACAGGCGGGGACCTACAATGAGCAGTTCTTC. This sequence joins TRBV7-3 and TRBJ2-1, with a weak D call TRBD2 (6 bases). CDR1 and CDR2 (germline): SGHTA, FQGTGA. There are 15 residues in the CDR3. V lost 5 bases, J lost 2 bases, and 13 bases lay in between.

The chain combines TRBV2 with TRBJ2-7, with D unclear. Trimming stripped 3 bases from V and 0 bases from J, with 6 bases between. The CDR3 is made up of 13 amino acids. CDR1 SNHLY and CDR2 FYNNEI come from the germline V gene. CDR3: CASSDNNSYEQYF. In DNA form, the CDR3 reads TGTGCCAGCAGTGATAACAACTCCTACGAGCAGTACTTC.

CDR3 sequence reads: CASSLAAGGSYNEQFF. The DNA of the CDR3 is TGTGCCAGCAGCTTAGCAGCGGGAGGTTCCTACAATGAGCAGTTCTTC. V and J are TRBV7-2 and TRBJ2-1, with 9 bases that match TRBD2. Germline V gene data show CDR1 as SGHTA and CDR2 as FQGNSA. V trimming: 0 bases; J trimming: 1 base; junction bases outside the gene matches: 1. The CDR3 has 16 residues.

This clone was seen a handful of times. V gene TRBV6-5 combines with J gene TRBJ1-2; 7 positions match TRBD1. CDR1 is MNHEY, CDR2 SVGAGI, per germline. V trimming: 5 bases; J trimming: 4 bases; junction bases outside the gene matches: 7. The CDR3 totals 14 residues. The CDR3, as DNA: TGTGCCAGCAGTCCTACCCCAGGGGGCTATGGCTACACCTTC. Its protein is CASSPTPGGYGYTF.

The gene calls are TRBV29-1 and TRBJ2-3; D is perhaps TRBD2 (6 bases). Germline values: CDR1 SQVTM, CDR2 ANQGSEA. V was cut by 3 bases and J by 4 bases, with 11 bases left in between. The CDR3 sequence is 13 residues long. CDR3 DNA: TGCAGCGTTGAGCCCAGGGAGGCAGATACGCAGTATTTT. Its protein is CSVEPREADTQYF.

The rearrangement uses TRBV27 and TRBJ2-7, with D possibly matching TRBD2 (5 bases). CDR3 length equals 12 residues. V lost 4 bases and J 6 bases, leaving 10 bases between the germline ends. Looked up from germline, CDR1 is MNHEY and CDR2 is SMNVEV (reference sequence). CDR3 sequence (DNA): TGTGCCAGCAGTTCTAAGGGAGTCGAGCAGTACTTC. It translates to CASSSKGVEQYF.

The chain links TRBV4-2 to TRBJ1-1; D perhaps matches TRBD1 (6 bases). Per germline, CDR1 LGHNA and CDR2 YNFKEQ. The CDR3 consists of 15 residues. Trimming pared 0 bases from V and 7 bases from J, leaving 15 bases between. The CDR3: CASSQETGSVGEAFF. CDR3 nucleotide sequence: TGTGCCAGCAGCCAAGAAACAGGGTCGGTGGGTGAAGCTTTCTTT.

V and J are TRBV7-9 and TRBJ2-1; 10 positions agree with TRBD1. With 5 bases clipped from V and 9 bases from J, the junction kept 10 bases outside the gene matches. Germline V gene lookup returns CDR1 SEHNR and CDR2 FQNEAQ (reference sequence). CDR3 length: 15 amino acids. In DNA form, the CDR3 reads TGTGCCAGCAGCCTATCCGGGACAGGGGTTGGTGAGCAGTTCTTC. Protein: CASSLSGTGVGEQFF.

The chain couples TRBV29-1 to TRBJ1-1, with 9 bases fitting TRBD1. This CDR3 region has 14 residues. Trimming took 7 bases from V and 1 from J; bases not matched to a gene: 7. Looked up from germline, CDR1 is SQVTM and CDR2 is ANQGSEA. DNA for the CDR3: TGCAGCGGACAACCGGGACAGGGGAACACTGAAGCTTTCTTT. Protein: CSGQPGQGNTEAFF.

The chain employs TRBV27 and TRBJ2-2, with D perhaps matching TRBD1 (6 bases). The CDR3 spans 15 residues. Trimming cost V 4 bases and J 3 bases, with 12 bases left between them. From germline, CDR1 is MNHEY and CDR2 SMNVEV (reference sequence). The CDR3 coding sequence is TGTGCCAGCAGTTCACTCAGGGGAGACACCGGGGAGCTGTTTTTT. Translating it yields CASSSLRGDTGELFF.

The V gene is TRBV7-9, the J gene TRBJ1-1, with D unclear. V was trimmed by 1 base and J by 4 bases, leaving 13 bases between them. Germline V gene sequence: CDR1 SEHNR, CDR2 FQNEAQ (reference sequence). CDR3 size: 15 residues. The CDR3 bases are TGTGCCAGCAGCTTAGTATTGGGAGGGAGCACTGAAGCTTTCTTT. Its translation: CASSLVLGGSTEAFF.

The gene calls are TRBV6-5 and TRBJ2-1, with 15 bases lining up with TRBD2. J gave up 8 bases and V 0 bases, and 2 bases lay outside the gene matches. CDR3 size: 16 residues. Per the germline V gene, CDR1 is MNHEY and CDR2 is SVGAGI. CDR3 in amino acids: CASSYSGLAGGDEQFF. CDR3 coding DNA: TGTGCCAGCAGTTACTCAGGACTAGCGGGAGGGGATGAGCAGTTCTTC.

The chain recombines TRBV7-8 with TRBJ1-5, with a possible D match to TRBD1 (6 bases). The CDR3 is 17 amino acids. In germline, CDR1 is SGHVS, CDR2 FQNEAQ. Trimming pared 1 base from V and 0 bases from J, leaving 13 bases between. CDR3 DNA sequence: TGTGCCAGCAGCTTAGTGTACAGGGAGTATAGCAATCAGCCCCAGCATTTT. Translating it yields CASSLVYREYSNQPQHF.

The rearrangement links TRBV9 to TRBJ2-5; possible D gene TRBD1, 5 bases. This CDR3 is built from 15 residues. Germline V gene lookup returns CDR1 SGDLS and CDR2 YYNGEE. V lost 0 bases and J lost 4, with 13 bases in between. The DNA of the CDR3 is TGTGCCAGCAGCGTAGGGTTAACAGGTCGAGAGACCCAGTACTTC. Protein: CASSVGLTGRETQYF.

The chain couples TRBV28 to TRBJ2-7; maybe TRBD1 (6 bases). Trimming cost V 1 base and J 4 bases, with 11 bases left between them. The CDR3 has 14 amino acids. Germline CDR1 is MDHEN and CDR2 is SYDVKM. The CDR3 DNA is TGTGCCAGCAGTTTATACCAGGGGAATTACGAGCAGTACTTC. It is translated as CASSLYQGNYEQYF.

The chain is built from TRBV19 and TRBJ1-1; D unclear. From germline, CDR1 is LNHDA and CDR2 SQIVND (reference sequence). Trimming took off 4 bases at V and 1 base at J, with 10 bases between the two ends. The CDR3 totals 14 residues. The CDR3 loop is CASSTRLPNTEAFF. CDR3 in DNA: TGTGCCAGTAGTACCAGGCTTCCGAACACTGAAGCTTTCTTT.

The rearrangement uses TRBV30 and TRBJ1-2; no reliable D call. CDR3 length: 11 residues. Trimming removed 0 bases at V and 7 bases at J, with 6 bases between. The germline V gene encodes CDR1 GTSNPN and CDR2 SVGIG (reference sequence). This CDR3 is CAWSVNTGYTF. The CDR3 DNA reads as TGTGCCTGGAGTGTTAACACTGGCTACACCTTC. Complete variable domain (other parts from reference TRBV30 and TRBJ1-2): SQTIHQWPATLVQPVGSPLSLECTVEGTSNPNLYWYRQAAGRGLQLLFYSVGIGQISSEVPQNLSASRPQDRQFILSSKKLLLSDSGFYLCAWSVNTGYTFGSGTRLTVV.

This sequence joins TRBV6-5 and TRBJ2-1, with D uncertain. V lost 1 base and J lost 4, with 8 bases in between. The CDR3 runs 14 residues. Germline V lookup: CDR1 MNHEY, CDR2 SVGAGI. CDR3 loop: CASSYFGGYNEQFF. The CDR3 region has the DNA TGTGCCAGCAGTTACTTCGGTGGTTACAATGAGCAGTTCTTC.

There are a few counts of this clone. This chain connects TRBV6-5 to TRBJ2-2, with no clear D. The CDR3 is 13 residues long. Germline V gene lookup returns CDR1 MNHEY and CDR2 SVGAGI. With 6 bases removed from V and 6 bases from J, the gap between germline ends came to 11 bases. The chain's CDR3 is CASSRRTAGELFF. CDR3 DNA sequence: TGTGCCAGCAGCCGTAGAACAGCCGGGGAGCTGTTTTTT.

J is TRBJ1-5 and V is TRBV10-2, with TRBD1 matching over 9 bases. With 0 bases clipped from V and 6 bases from J, the junction kept 3 bases outside the gene matches. The CDR3 extends over 15 amino acids. CDR1 is WSHSY and CDR2 is SAAADI in the germline V gene. The CDR3 protein is CASSESTGGGQPQHF. The CDR3, as DNA: TGCGCCAGCAGTGAGTCAACAGGGGGCGGTCAGCCCCAGCATTTT.

J is TRBJ1-4 and V is TRBV5-4; D possibly corresponds to TRBD1 (5 bases). This CDR3 is built from 14 residues. V was cut by 3 bases and J by 7 bases, with 13 bases left in between. Germline V gene sequence: CDR1 SGHNT, CDR2 YYREEE (reference sequence). CDR3 in DNA: TGTGCCAGCAGCTGGGGGGGGAGGCGTGAAAAACTGTTTTTT. Encoded protein: CASSWGGRREKLFF.

The rearrangement uses TRBV5-1 and TRBJ2-1; the D is unclear. Germline CDR1 is SGHRS and CDR2 is YFSETQ. Trimming removed 2 bases at V and 3 bases at J, with 6 bases between. The CDR3 length is 13 residues. The CDR3 DNA is TGCGCCAGCAGCTTCGGAGACTACAATGAGCAGTTCTTC. It is translated as CASSFGDYNEQFF.

The V call is TRBV6-1, the J call TRBJ2-7; D possibly corresponds to TRBD1 (6 bases). The V gene's germline CDR1 is MNHNS and CDR2 SASEGT. This CDR3 has 14 amino acids. Trimming removed 6 bases at V and 5 bases at J, with 17 bases between. CDR3 sequence: CASSLRDTTHEQYF. The CDR3 nucleotides read TGTGCCAGCAGCCTCCGGGACACTACTCACGAGCAGTACTTC.

The chain couples TRBV4-1 to TRBJ1-1; a possible D gene is TRBD1 (5 bases). The CDR3 runs 13 residues. Per germline, CDR1 MGHRA and CDR2 YSYEKL. V was cut by 3 bases and J by 6 bases, with 11 bases left in between. The DNA of the CDR3 is TGCGCCAGCAGCCAGCAGGGTGGTCCTGAAGCTTTCTTT. As protein: CASSQQGGPEAFF.